This entry lists 28 T cell receptor beta chains sequenced from one sample in a study of shared clonotypes between healthy human individuals. Naive CD8 cells, CD45RO-negative and positively selected for CCR7, excluded terminally differentiated effector memory CD45RA+ cells. Assay: immunoSEQ multiplex PCR; the TCRdb copy retains only in-frame clones and omits some. The repertoire holds about 610,000 clones, with 90% to 97% as singletons. Input material: naive CD8+ T cells sorted from blood. These TCRs come from a woman aged 25 to 39 in good health.

The chain carries TRBV4-1 and TRBJ2-5; 7 nucleotides line up with TRBD2. The V segment lost 0 bases and the J segment 5 bases; nucleotides outside the gene matches: 6. Germline V gene data show CDR1 as MGHRA and CDR2 as YSYEKL. The CDR3 sequence is 15 residues long. As DNA, the CDR3 is TGCGCCAGCAGCCAAGATCGCGGGAGAGGGGAGACCCAGTACTTC. It translates to CASSQDRGRGETQYF.

V gene TRBV11-2 combines with J gene TRBJ2-5, with TRBD2 matching over 13 bases. This CDR3 spans 17 amino acids. CDR1 is SGHAT, CDR2 FQNNGV, per germline. Germline trimming cut 5 bases from V and 5 bases from J; bases unmatched to any gene: 11. In nucleotides, the CDR3 is TGTGCCAGCAGCCCAGGACTAGCGGGGGTTGTGGGGGAGACCCAGTACTTC. Translation: CASSPGLAGVVGETQYF.

In its sample, this clone was seen once. The sample holds other DNA sequences that translate to the same CDR3. This chain joins TRBV28 and TRBJ2-2; D remains ambiguous. The CDR3 has 11 residues. The V gene's germline CDR1 is MDHEN and CDR2 SYDVKM. V gave up 8 bases and J gave up 4 bases, with 5 bases separating them. CDR3 region: CASSPTGELFF. CDR3 coding DNA: TGTGCCAGCTCTCCCACCGGGGAGCTGTTTTTT.

The genes are TRBV4-1 and TRBJ1-1; TRBD1 might be the D (6 bases). Trimming took off 0 bases at V and 2 bases at J, with 16 bases between the two ends. This CDR3 is 17 amino acids long. Germline V lookup: CDR1 MGHRA, CDR2 YSYEKL. Here the CDR3 reads CASSQEGLGGANTEAFF. CDR3 bases: TGCGCCAGCAGCCAAGAAGGGTTAGGGGGTGCTAACACTGAAGCTTTCTTT.

The genes are TRBV5-6 and TRBJ2-7; TRBD2 agrees at 10 bases. The trim removed 3 bases at V and 4 bases at J, leaving 4 bases unmatched. Per germline, CDR1 SGHDT and CDR2 YYEEEE. This CDR3 is built from 14 residues. The CDR3 spells CASSYASGRYEQYF. The CDR3 coding sequence is TGTGCCAGCAGCTATGCTAGCGGGAGATACGAGCAGTACTTC.

This sequence joins TRBV7-9 and TRBJ1-2; 7 nucleotides agree with TRBD1. The junction had 4 bases not matched to a gene; V was cut back by 5 bases and J by 4 bases. The CDR3 consists of 13 residues. Looked up from germline, CDR1 is SEHNR and CDR2 is FQNEAQ (reference sequence). CDR3 DNA: TGTGCCAGCAGCGAGGACAGGATCTATGGCTACACCTTC. It yields the protein CASSEDRIYGYTF.

The rearrangement links TRBV5-6 to TRBJ2-2; D unresolved. Germline CDR1 and CDR2: SGHDT and YYEEEE. CDR3 length equals 15 residues. The ends were cut back, 2 bases at V and 2 bases at J, with 10 bases in the middle. CDR3 DNA sequence: TGTGCCAGCAGCTTTCGGACGGACAACACCGGGGAGCTGTTTTTT. Protein: CASSFRTDNTGELFF.

The chain is built from TRBV4-1 and TRBJ1-3; D uncertain. Germline assignment: CDR1 MGHRA and CDR2 YSYEKL. The CDR3 totals 15 residues. V lost 2 bases and J lost 0, with 8 bases in between. CDR3 DNA sequence: TGCGCCAGCAGCCAACTGGGAAACTCTGGAAACACCATATATTTT. This sequence encodes CASSQLGNSGNTIYF.

In this sample, this clone turned up once. CDR3 amino acids: CATGSWEGNQPQHF. DNA for the CDR3: TGTGCCACCGGCTCGTGGGAAGGCAATCAGCCCCAGCATTTT. This chain connects TRBV10-3 to TRBJ1-5; D is undetermined. The length of the CDR3 is 14 residues. V was pared by 10 bases and J by 2 bases, with 15 bases between. Germline CDR1 and CDR2: ENHRY and SYGVKD.

The genes are TRBV5-1 and TRBJ2-2; 9 bases agree with TRBD2. This CDR3 region has 15 residues. V was pared by 4 bases and J by 1 base, with 2 bases of the junction left unmatched. Looked up from germline, CDR1 is SGHRS and CDR2 is YFSETQ. The CDR3 sequence: CASSLSGRNTGELFF. The CDR3 nucleotides read TGCGCCAGCAGCCTTAGCGGGAGGAACACCGGGGAGCTGTTTTTT.

The chain employs TRBV27 and TRBJ2-1; 7 bases match TRBD2. Trimming at V came to 4 bases and at J to 5 bases, leaving 8 bases not matched to a gene. Germline V gene data show CDR1 as MNHEY and CDR2 as SMNVEV (reference sequence). The CDR3 loop spans 15 amino acids. CDR3 bases: TGTGCCAGCAGTTCCCGGACTAGTCGGCACAATGAGCAGTTCTTC. It codes for CASSSRTSRHNEQFF.

Concerning this clone: Mismatch with germline at one junction end may stem from a read error. This rearrangement joins TRBV5-1 to TRBJ2-7, with D tentatively TRBD2 (6 bases). The CDR3 is made up of 12 amino acids. Per the germline V gene, CDR1 is SGHRS and CDR2 is YFSETQ. The CDR3: CASSLVSGLPNF. The CDR3 DNA reads TGCGCCAGCAGCTTGGTCTCCGGACTACCGAACTTC.

This rearrangement joins TRBV28 to TRBJ2-1; 10 nucleotides match TRBD2. V gave up 5 bases and J gave up 4 bases; unmatched junction bases: 11. The germline CDR1 and CDR2 sequences are MDHEN and SYDVKM. This CDR3 has 17 residues. The CDR3 region is CASSPIPGTSVYNEQFF. CDR3 bases: TGTGCCAGCAGTCCCATCCCCGGGACTAGCGTTTACAATGAGCAGTTCTTC.

V and J are TRBV28 and TRBJ2-7; 13 bases agree with TRBD2. This CDR3 is built from 15 residues. The J segment lost 4 bases and the V segment lost 6 bases, leaving 6 bases of the junction unmatched. Germline CDR1 and CDR2: MDHEN and SYDVKM. The DNA of the CDR3 is TGTGCCAGCAGCACCGGGACTAGCGGGATGTACGAGCAGTACTTC. It specifies CASSTGTSGMYEQYF.

The chain has TRBV11-2 and TRBJ2-5, with 7 bases lining up with TRBD2. The V gene end was trimmed by 6 bases and the J gene end by 5 bases; junction bases not matched to a gene: 18. Germline V gene sequence: CDR1 SGHAT, CDR2 FQNNGV. The CDR3 has 17 residues. The CDR3 nucleotides are TGTGCCAGCAGTTTACTAACTCCGGACATCGGGGGGGAGACCCAGTACTTC. Residues: CASSLLTPDIGGETQYF.

V usage is TRBV6-5 and J usage is TRBJ2-7; tentative D call: TRBD1 (5 bases). The germline V gene has CDR1 MNHEY and CDR2 SVGAGI. Trimming pared 2 bases from V and 2 bases from J, leaving 13 bases between. The CDR3 contains 15 residues. CDR3 DNA: TGTGCCAGCAGTTACCCGACAGACACTGCCTACGAGCAGTACTTC. Translated: CASSYPTDTAYEQYF.

J is TRBJ2-1 and V is TRBV7-6; a weak D match, TRBD2 (6 bases). Trimming stripped 5 bases from V and 0 bases from J, with 14 bases between. This CDR3 comprises 16 residues. Germline CDR1 SGHVS, CDR2 FNYEAQ. CDR3 bases: TGTGCCAGCAGCGTATCGGAGGGGAGCTCCTACAATGAGCAGTTCTTC. Protein product: CASSVSEGSSYNEQFF. Full variable domain (remainder filled in from reference TRBV7-6 and TRBJ2-1): GAGVSQSPRYKVTKRGQDVALRCDPISGHVSLYWYRQALGQGPEFLTYFNYEAQQDKSGLPNDRFSAERPEGSISTLTIQRTEQRDSAMYRCASSVSEGSSYNEQFFGPGTRLTVL.

The rearrangement joins TRBV27 to TRBJ1-3; D uncertain. Germline V lookup: CDR1 MNHEY, CDR2 SMNVEV (reference sequence). V was trimmed by 6 bases and J by 3 bases, leaving 9 bases between them. CDR3 size: 13 residues. The DNA for the CDR3 is TGTGCCAGCAGGAAGGAAATTGGAAACACCATATATTTT. Its protein product is CASRKEIGNTIYF.

The genes are TRBV6-5 and TRBJ1-2; 7 nucleotides align to TRBD1. Per germline, CDR1 MNHEY and CDR2 SVGAGI. V was clipped by 2 bases and J by 10 bases; unmatched bases: 7. This CDR3 has 13 amino acids. CDR3: CASSYIGGADYTF. The CDR3 DNA is TGTGCCAGCAGTTACATAGGGGGCGCCGACTACACCTTC.

V gene TRBV19 combines with J gene TRBJ2-3; D is possibly TRBD1 or TRBD2 (5 bases each). This CDR3 contains 15 residues. Germline CDR1 LNHDA, CDR2 SQIVND (reference sequence). With 4 bases removed from V and 5 bases from J, the gap between germline ends came to 16 bases. The CDR3 DNA sequence: TGTGCCAGTAGTAGTGGGGGAGTAGTAAAAGATACGCAGTATTTT. Translation: CASSSGGVVKDTQYF.

In this sample, this clone turned up once. The V and J genes are TRBV14 and TRBJ2-7, with TRBD2 identical over 15 bases. Germline V gene lookup returns CDR1 SGHDN and CDR2 FVKESK. V lost 4 bases, J lost 0 bases, and 7 bases stayed unmatched. This CDR3 is built from 18 residues. This CDR3 is CASSRTSGRDFDSYEQYF. DNA for the CDR3: TGTGCCAGCAGCCGGACTAGCGGGAGGGACTTTGACTCCTACGAGCAGTACTTC.

The chain is built from TRBV11-1 and TRBJ2-7, with TRBD1 matching over 9 bases. V shed 4 bases, J shed 2 bases, and the junction held 3 bases outside the gene matches. Germline assignment: CDR1 SGHAT and CDR2 FQDESV (reference sequence). The CDR3 length is 14 residues. The CDR3, as DNA: TGTGCCAGCAGCTGGGGACAGGGAGCCTACGAGCAGTACTTC. Its protein is CASSWGQGAYEQYF.

As regards this clone: Other DNA sequences from this sample encode an identical CDR3 as well. The DNA for the CDR3 is TGTGCCAGCAGCTTAGTGTCTTACGAGCAGTACTTC. This codes for CASSLVSYEQYF. The V gene is TRBV11-2, the J gene TRBJ2-7; D remains ambiguous. Between the trimmed V and J ends, which lost 1 base and 4 bases, there was a span of 5 bases. Germline V lookup: CDR1 SGHAT, CDR2 FQNNGV. The CDR3 contains 12 residues.

The chain is built from TRBV9 and TRBJ1-1; D is ambiguous. Germline V gene data show CDR1 as SGDLS and CDR2 as YYNGEE. The CDR3 runs 14 residues. Trimming stripped 7 bases from V and 0 bases from J, with 13 bases between. The CDR3 here is CASRVAGMNTEAFF. DNA of the CDR3: TGTGCCAGCCGGGTGGCGGGGATGAACACTGAAGCTTTCTTT.

The rearrangement uses TRBV10-3 and TRBJ2-5, with 9 bases identical to TRBD2. The end of the DNA fits TRBJ2-7 better, so the J call may be wrong. Germline V gene lookup returns CDR1 ENHRY and CDR2 SYGVKD. This CDR3 comprises 18 residues. The CDR3 sequence: CAISESLAGGPISYEQYF. The CDR3 DNA sequence: TGTGCCATCAGTGAGTCTCTCGCGGGAGGGCCGATCTCCTACGAGCAGTACTTC.

V is TRBV28 and J is TRBJ2-7; D remains unclear. V shed 3 bases and J shed 5 bases, with 11 bases lying between them. The CDR3 runs to 13 residues. CDR1 MDHEN and CDR2 SYDVKM come from the germline V gene. As DNA, the CDR3 is TGTGCCAGCAGTTTCCGGGTTGGAAACGAGCAGTACTTC. Translating gives CASSFRVGNEQYF.

This chain connects TRBV27 to TRBJ1-2, with 9 bases matching TRBD1. Germline CDR1 is MNHEY and CDR2 is SMNVEV (reference sequence). The CDR3 spans 12 residues. The V and J ends lost 6 bases and 7 bases, in that order; junction bases with no gene match: 3. The CDR3 protein is CASRQGASGYTF. As DNA, the CDR3 is TGTGCCAGCAGACAGGGGGCAAGTGGCTACACCTTC.

In nucleotides, the CDR3 is TGTGCCAGCAGTTTTCTCGCGGGTGTCCCAGATACGCAGTATTTT. Encoded protein: CASSFLAGVPDTQYF. The V call is TRBV27, the J call TRBJ2-3; D perhaps matches TRBD2 (5 bases). The CDR3 totals 15 residues. Looked up from germline, CDR1 is MNHEY and CDR2 is SMNVEV (reference sequence). Trimming removed 3 bases at V and 4 bases at J, with 14 bases between.